Each of the 25 T cell receptor beta chains below was sequenced from the same sample in a study of blood T cell repertoires in COVID-19. Some clones are missing from TCRdb's copy, which holds only in-frame ones; the method was immunoSEQ multiplex PCR. This sample has 200,000 to 300,000 clones, with roughly 86% found just once. The sequencing sample was made of peripheral blood. These receptors all stem from a woman aged 55-75 years with COVID-19, enrolled during active disease.

This clone has just one count. V is TRBV5-1 and J is TRBJ1-4; 8 bases fit TRBD1. The V gene end was trimmed by 4 bases and the J gene end by 7 bases; junction bases not matched to a gene: 3. The CDR3 is 13 amino acids. Germline CDR1 reads SGHRS; CDR2 reads YFSETQ. DNA of the CDR3: TGCGCCAGCAGCGCAGGGGGCGGTGAAAAACTGTTTTTT. As protein: CASSAGGGEKLFF.

The rearrangement uses TRBV24-1 and TRBJ2-3; 8 bases fit TRBD1. Trimming at V came to 5 bases and at J to 3 bases, leaving 9 bases not matched to a gene. The CDR3 has 16 residues. CDR1 and CDR2 (germline): KGHDR, SFDVKD. The CDR3 loop reads CATSVPRQGSTDTQYF. The CDR3 nucleotides are TGTGCCACCAGTGTCCCTAGACAGGGGAGTACAGATACGCAGTATTTT.

The rearrangement uses TRBV4-1 and TRBJ1-1, with D unresolved. In germline, CDR1 is MGHRA, CDR2 YSYEKL. Deletions cut 3 bases from V and 0 bases from J, with 11 bases between. The CDR3 runs to 15 residues. The CDR3 is CASSQDPGVNTEAFF. CDR3 nucleotide sequence: TGCGCCAGCAGCCAGGACCCCGGGGTGAACACTGAAGCTTTCTTT.

The V and J genes are TRBV30 and TRBJ2-3; D perhaps matches TRBD2 (5 bases). V was cut by 4 bases and J by 2 bases, with 10 bases left in between. The CDR3 covers 13 residues. Germline-derived CDR1 and CDR2 are GTSNPN and SVGIG (reference sequence). This CDR3 is CAWTRGLTDTQYF. In DNA form, the CDR3 reads TGTGCCTGGACTAGAGGACTCACAGATACGCAGTATTTT.

The chain uses TRBV2 and TRBJ1-6, with D hard to call. Trimming took off 4 bases at V and 6 bases at J, with 13 bases between the two ends. CDR1 is SNHLY, CDR2 FYNNEI, per germline. CDR3 length: 15 amino acids. CDR3 DNA sequence: TGTGCCAGCAGTGGCTTGGTCGGCGGTAATTCACCCCTCCACTTT. Translated: CASSGLVGGNSPLHF.

The genes are TRBV30 and TRBJ2-2; D perhaps matches TRBD2 (5 bases). CDR3 length equals 15 residues. Germline V CDR1 and CDR2: GTSNPN, SVGIG (reference sequence). Trimming took off 5 bases at V and 0 bases at J, with 13 bases between the two ends. Here the CDR3 DNA reads TGTGCCTGGGAGCCCGGGGTAACGAACACCGGGGAGCTGTTTTTT. This encodes CAWEPGVTNTGELFF.

This clone was counted a single time. V is TRBV28 and J is TRBJ2-2, with TRBD1 as a possible D gene (5 bases). CDR3 length: 15 residues. CDR1 is MDHEN and CDR2 is SYDVKM in the germline V gene. V shed 6 bases and J shed 0 bases, with 11 bases lying between them. DNA of the CDR3: TGTGCCAGCAGGGTGGACAATGCGAACACCGGGGAGCTGTTTTTT. This gives the protein CASRVDNANTGELFF.

V and J are TRBV7-9 and TRBJ2-2; 12 nucleotides agree with TRBD2. The ends lost 3 bases at V and 4 bases at J; junction bases unmatched: 9. Germline-derived CDR1 and CDR2 are SEHNR and FQNEAQ (reference sequence). This CDR3 has 18 amino acids. CDR3 amino acids: CASSFGLAGMRGTGELFF. In nucleotides, the CDR3 is TGTGCCAGCAGCTTCGGACTAGCGGGGATGCGGGGCACCGGGGAGCTGTTTTTT. The full variable domain, in which reference TRBV7-9 and TRBJ2-2 provide the parts outside the CDR3, is DTGVSQNPRHKITKRGQNVTFRCDPISEHNRLYWYRQTLGQGPEFLTYFQNEAQLEKSRLLSDRFSAERPKGSFSTLEIQRTEQGDSAMYLCASSFGLAGMRGTGELFFGEGSRLTVL.

The rearrangement joins TRBV5-4 to TRBJ1-4; D ambiguous. From germline, CDR1 is SGHNT and CDR2 YYREEE (reference sequence). Trimming removed 4 bases at V and 7 bases at J, with 17 bases between. The CDR3 loop spans 15 amino acids. The CDR3 loop reads CASSPEPLPGEKLFF. DNA of the CDR3: TGTGCCAGCAGCCCCGAGCCATTACCGGGTGAAAAACTGTTTTTT.

CDR3 loop: CASSLGMNTEAFF. The CDR3 coding sequence is TGTGCCAGCAGCCTCGGGATGAACACTGAAGCTTTCTTT. The rearrangement joins TRBV11-1 to TRBJ1-1; D unclear. Trimming cost V 5 bases and J 0 bases, with 7 bases left between them. CDR1 SGHAT and CDR2 FQDESV come from the germline V gene (reference sequence). This CDR3 is 13 amino acids long.

The chain uses TRBV3-1 (or the pseudogene TRBV3-2) and TRBJ2-1; 7 bases match TRBD2. This CDR3 region has 13 residues. From germline, CDR1 is LGHDT and CDR2 YNNKEL (reference sequence). V shed 0 bases and J 12 bases; nucleotides not matched to a gene: 5. This CDR3 reads CASSQDGRERQFF. In nucleotides, the CDR3 is TGTGCCAGCAGCCAAGATGGGCGGGAGAGGCAGTTCTTC.

The chain employs TRBV11-2 and TRBJ1-4; maybe TRBD1 (5 bases). V lost 4 bases to trimming and J lost 7 bases, with 16 bases between them. The germline gives CDR1 SGHAT, CDR2 FQNNGV. The CDR3 is 15 amino acids. CDR3 protein: CASSSPGRRGEKLFF. The CDR3 region has the DNA TGTGCCAGCAGCTCCCCCGGCCGGAGGGGTGAAAAACTGTTTTTT.

The chain is built from TRBV19 and TRBJ1-4; 7 nucleotides line up with TRBD1. The CDR3 covers 16 residues. Trimming removed 6 bases from V and 4 bases from J; junction bases left unmatched: 11. Per the germline V gene, CDR1 is LNHDA and CDR2 is SQIVND (reference sequence). The CDR3 protein is CASSSPPGQNNEKLFF. The CDR3, as DNA: TGTGCCAGTAGCTCACCTCCGGGACAGAATAATGAAAAACTGTTTTTT. Complete variable domain (other parts from reference TRBV19 and TRBJ1-4): DGGITQSPKYLFRKEGQNVTLSCEQNLNHDAMYWYRQDPGQGLRLIYYSQIVNDFQKGDIAEGYSVSREKKESFPLTVTSAQKNPTAFYLCASSSPPGQNNEKLFFGSGTQLSVL.

The rearrangement links TRBV5-1 to TRBJ1-1; the D gene is possibly TRBD1 (5 bases). The ends were cut back, 7 bases at V and 4 bases at J, with 14 bases in the middle. The CDR3 is 13 residues long. In germline, CDR1 is SGHRS, CDR2 YFSETQ. The CDR3 nucleotides read TGCGCCAGCGGGGGGACTGGGGCCACTGAAGCTTTCTTT. Protein sequence: CASGGTGATEAFF.

The chain is built from TRBV4-1 and TRBJ1-5, with no clear D. The CDR3 extends over 14 amino acids. Germline V gene lookup returns CDR1 MGHRA and CDR2 YSYEKL. V was clipped by 1 base and J by 0 bases, with 4 bases between them. The CDR3 reads CASSQGHSNQPQHF. CDR3 DNA sequence: TGCGCCAGCAGCCAAGGACATAGCAATCAGCCCCAGCATTTT.

A single count supports this clone. V is TRBV30 and J is TRBJ2-1; 12 bases match TRBD2. CDR1 is GTSNPN, CDR2 SVGIG, per germline (reference sequence). This CDR3 is built from 13 residues. With V trimmed by 5 bases and J by 5 bases, 1 base remained unmatched. This CDR3 is CAWASGRDNEQFF. CDR3 nucleotides: TGTGCCTGGGCTAGCGGGAGGGACAATGAGCAGTTCTTC. The full variable domain, completed using reference TRBV30 and TRBJ2-1, is SQTIHQWPATLVQPVGSPLSLECTVEGTSNPNLYWYRQAAGRGLQLLFYSVGIGQISSEVPQNLSASRPQDRQFILSSKKLLLSDSGFYLCAWASGRDNEQFFGPGTRLTVL.

The rearrangement links TRBV27 to TRBJ1-5; no clear D. CDR3 length: 12 amino acids. From germline, CDR1 is MNHEY and CDR2 SMNVEV (reference sequence). The ends were cut back, 10 bases at V and 2 bases at J, with 9 bases in the middle. The CDR3 DNA reads as TGTGCCACCCGGGAGGGCAATCAGCCCCAGCATTTT. Amino acids: CATREGNQPQHF.

The CDR3 loop is CASSASGRDNSPLHF. The CDR3 nucleotides are TGTGCCAGCAGTGCCTCGGGCAGGGATAATTCACCCCTCCACTTT. The chain carries TRBV27 and TRBJ1-6; D perhaps matches TRBD1 (5 bases). The V gene's germline CDR1 is MNHEY and CDR2 SMNVEV (reference sequence). The CDR3 is made up of 15 amino acids. With 5 bases removed from V and 5 bases from J, the gap between germline ends came to 13 bases.

The genes are TRBV6-2 or TRBV6-3 and TRBJ1-4, with D uncertain. Germline assignment: CDR1 MNHEY and CDR2 SVGEGT. CDR3 length: 13 amino acids. Trimming removed 2 bases at V and 8 bases at J, with 9 bases between. For the CDR3, the DNA is TGTGCCAGCAGTTACGTGGGAGGCGAAAAACTGTTTTTT. As protein: CASSYVGGEKLFF.

This clone was observed once. V is TRBV25-1 and J is TRBJ2-3; 13 bases agree with TRBD2. Per the germline V gene, CDR1 is MGHDK and CDR2 is SYGVNS. There are 17 residues in the CDR3. Germline trimming cut 3 bases from V and 2 bases from J; bases unmatched to any gene: 5. CDR3 DNA sequence: TGTGCCAGCAGTGATTCGGGACTAGCGGGGCACACAGATACGCAGTATTTT. Translated: CASSDSGLAGHTDTQYF.

The gene calls are TRBV29-1 and TRBJ1-2, with D perhaps TRBD1 (5 bases). Germline V lookup: CDR1 SQVTM, CDR2 ANQGSEA. V lost 6 bases, J lost 4 bases, and 12 bases lay in between. The CDR3 contains 12 residues. The chain's CDR3 is CSVVTGRYGYTF. In DNA form, the CDR3 reads TGCAGCGTCGTTACAGGCCGCTATGGCTACACCTTC.

The chain combines TRBV7-3 with TRBJ2-2, with TRBD2 matching 13 bases. The germline V gene encodes CDR1 SGHTA and CDR2 FQGTGA. V was pared by 6 bases and J by 1 base, with 5 bases of the junction left unmatched. The CDR3 loop spans 17 amino acids. CDR3 residues: CASRRTSGRVNTGELFF. The CDR3 DNA is TGTGCCAGCAGACGGACTAGCGGGAGAGTGAACACCGGGGAGCTGTTTTTT.

The chain joins TRBV10-3 to TRBJ2-3, with D maybe TRBD1 (5 bases). The CDR3 covers 14 residues. The V gene's germline CDR1 is ENHRY and CDR2 SYGVKD. V was pared by 6 bases and J by 2 bases, with 12 bases between. The CDR3 loop reads CAIRPGAATDTQYF. The CDR3 DNA follows: TGTGCCATCAGGCCTGGGGCTGCCACAGATACGCAGTATTTT.

The V call is TRBV19, the J call TRBJ2-2, with TRBD1 matching 7 bases. In germline, CDR1 is LNHDA, CDR2 SQIVND (reference sequence). CDR3 length equals 15 residues. The J segment lost 0 bases and the V segment lost 3 bases, leaving 1 base of the junction unmatched. CDR3 sequence: CASSIQGANTGELFF. The CDR3 nucleotides are TGTGCCAGTAGTATTCAGGGGGCGAACACCGGGGAGCTGTTTTTT.

CDR3: CASSSSGRDEQFF. For the CDR3, the DNA is TGTGCCAGCAGCTCCAGCGGGAGGGATGAGCAGTTCTTC. The V and J genes are TRBV7-3 and TRBJ2-1; 10 nucleotides match TRBD2. Germline V gene data show CDR1 as SGHTA and CDR2 as FQGTGA. The CDR3 covers 13 residues. J gave up 8 bases and V 4 bases, and 2 bases lay outside the gene matches.